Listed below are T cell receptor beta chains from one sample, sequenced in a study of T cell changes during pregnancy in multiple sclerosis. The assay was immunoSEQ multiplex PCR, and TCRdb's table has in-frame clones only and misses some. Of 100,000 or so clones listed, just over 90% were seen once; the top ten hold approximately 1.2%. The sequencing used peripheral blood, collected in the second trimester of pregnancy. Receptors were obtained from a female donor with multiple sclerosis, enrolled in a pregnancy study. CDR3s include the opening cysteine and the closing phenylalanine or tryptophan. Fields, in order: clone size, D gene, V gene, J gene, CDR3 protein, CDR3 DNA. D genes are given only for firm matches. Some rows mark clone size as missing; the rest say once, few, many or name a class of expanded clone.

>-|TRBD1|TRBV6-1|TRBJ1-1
CASSEERDRVKAFF
TGTGCCAGCAGTGAAGAGCGGGACAGGGTTAAAGCTTTCTTT
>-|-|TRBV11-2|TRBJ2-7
CASSLGAGNEQYF
TGTGCCAGCAGCTTAGGGGCGGGGAATGAGCAGTACTTC
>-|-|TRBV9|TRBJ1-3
CASSVGEYRGSIYF
TGTGCCAGCAGCGTAGGAGAGTATAGGGGGTCCATATATTTT
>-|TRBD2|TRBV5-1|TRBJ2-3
CASSFGRTDTQYF
TGCGCCAGCAGCTTCGGGAGGACAGATACGCAGTATTTT
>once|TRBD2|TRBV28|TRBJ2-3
CAVARGEDTQYF
TGTGCCGTTGCGCGGGGGGAGGATACGCAGTATTTT
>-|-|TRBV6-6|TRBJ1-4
CASSTDRSTNEKLFF
TGTGCCAGCAGTACGGACAGATCAACTAATGAAAAACTGTTTTTT
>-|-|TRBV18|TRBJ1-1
CASSPPKLWRGTEAFF
TGTGCCAGCTCACCACCGAAACTCTGGAGGGGCACTGAAGCTTTCTTT
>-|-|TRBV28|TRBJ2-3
CAGQGGRDTQYF
TGTGCCGGACAGGGCGGGAGAGATACGCAGTATTTT
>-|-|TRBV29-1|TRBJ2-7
CSVEDQKADEQYF
TGCAGCGTTGAAGATCAGAAGGCGGACGAGCAGTACTTC
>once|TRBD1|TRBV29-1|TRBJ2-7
CSVRQGLGEQYF
TGCAGCGTGCGACAGGGTCTCGGCGAGCAGTACTTC
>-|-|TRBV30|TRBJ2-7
CAWTQGYEQYF
TGTGCCTGGACCCAGGGGTACGAGCAGTACTTC
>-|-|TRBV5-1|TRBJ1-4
CASSPARFTEPTNEKLFF
TGCGCCAGCAGCCCAGCAAGGTTTACAGAACCAACTAATGAAAAACTGTTTTTT
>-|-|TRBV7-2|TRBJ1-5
CASSFREGGQPQHF
TGTGCCAGCAGCTTCAGGGAGGGAGGCCAGCCCCAGCATTTT
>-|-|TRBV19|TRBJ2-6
CASSIRGAVGANVLTF
TGTGCCAGTAGTATACGGGGGGCGGTCGGGGCCAACGTCCTGACTTTC
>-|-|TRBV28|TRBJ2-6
CASTLIVPSSGANVLTF
TGTGCCAGCACTCTAATTGTCCCCTCCTCTGGGGCCAACGTCCTGACTTTC
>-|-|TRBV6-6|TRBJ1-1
CASSYIPEPNTEAFF
TGTGCCAGCAGTTACATTCCTGAGCCTAACACTGAAGCTTTCTTT
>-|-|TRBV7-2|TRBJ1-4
CASSRENEKLFF
TGTGCCAGCAGCCGGGAGAATGAAAAACTGTTTTTT
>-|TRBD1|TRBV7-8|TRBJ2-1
CASSHLDRHNEQFF
TGTGCCAGCAGCCACCTGGACAGGCACAATGAGCAGTTCTTC
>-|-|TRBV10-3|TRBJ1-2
CAISEGREQYGYTF
TGTGCCATCAGTGAGGGGAGAGAGCAGTATGGCTACACCTTC
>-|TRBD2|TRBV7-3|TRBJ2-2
CASSLGRPSGGTGELFF
TGTGCCAGCAGCCTTGGACGGCCTAGCGGGGGTACCGGGGAGCTGTTTTTT
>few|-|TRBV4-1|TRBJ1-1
CASSQDLALPNTEAFF
TGCGCCAGCAGCCAAGATCTTGCACTTCCGAACACTGAAGCTTTCTTT
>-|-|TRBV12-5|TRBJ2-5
CASGSPGRVKDAQYF
TGTGCTAGTGGTTCCCCCGGCAGGGTGAAAGATGCCCAGTACTTC
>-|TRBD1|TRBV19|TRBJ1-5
CASTPGQGERQPQHF
TGTGCCAGTACTCCAGGACAGGGGGAAAGACAGCCCCAGCATTTT
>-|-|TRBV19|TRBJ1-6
CASSSPGHGPSPLHF
TGTGCCAGTAGTTCCCCGGGACACGGGCCTTCACCCCTCCACTTT
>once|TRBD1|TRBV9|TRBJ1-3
CASSVEGRRQGLLYGNTIYF
TGTGCCAGCAGCGTAGAGGGTAGGAGACAGGGGCTTTTGTACGGAAACACCATATATTTT
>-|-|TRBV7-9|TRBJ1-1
CASSLQGVKTEAFF
TGTGCCAGCAGCCTACAGGGAGTAAAGACTGAAGCTTTCTTT
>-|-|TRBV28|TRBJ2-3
CASSPPGRAKGIPTQDTQYF
TGTGCCAGCAGTCCCCCGGGCAGGGCAAAGGGAATCCCAACACAAGATACGCAGTATTTT
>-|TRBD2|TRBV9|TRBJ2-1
CASSVGLAGDNEQFF
TGTGCCAGCAGCGTAGGGCTAGCGGGGGACAATGAGCAGTTCTTC
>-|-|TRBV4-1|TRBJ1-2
CASSPPGRDDGYTF
TGCGCCAGCAGCCCCCCGGGGAGGGACGATGGCTACACCTTC
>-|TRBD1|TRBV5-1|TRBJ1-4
CASSSGQIDEKLFF
TGCGCCAGCAGCTCGGGACAGATAGATGAAAAACTGTTTTTT
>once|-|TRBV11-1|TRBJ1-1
CASSQQLNTEAFF
TGTGCCAGCAGCCAACAGCTGAACACTGAAGCTTTCTTT
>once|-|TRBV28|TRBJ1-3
CASRRAGNTIYF
TGTGCCAGCAGGCGGGCTGGAAACACCATATATTTT
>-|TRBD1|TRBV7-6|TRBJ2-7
CASSLERTGGYEQYF
TGTGCCAGCAGCTTGGAGAGGACAGGGGGCTACGAGCAGTACTTC
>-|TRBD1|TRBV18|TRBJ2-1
CASSRDRNNEQFF
TGTGCCAGCTCCAGGGACAGAAACAATGAGCAGTTCTTC
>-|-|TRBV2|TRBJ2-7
CASILMTGVGHEQYF
TGTGCCAGCATCCTAATGACGGGGGTTGGCCACGAGCAGTACTTC
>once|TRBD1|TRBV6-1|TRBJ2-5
CASSEAHPGTGIPNQETQYF
TGTGCCAGCAGTGAAGCTCACCCCGGGACAGGGATTCCGAACCAAGAGACCCAGTACTTC
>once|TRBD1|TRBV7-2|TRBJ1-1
CASSMTGHGNTEAFF
TGTGCCAGCAGCATGACAGGGCATGGGAACACTGAAGCTTTCTTT
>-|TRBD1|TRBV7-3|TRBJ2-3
CASGQGVGTDTQYF
TGTGCCAGCGGACAGGGGGTGGGCACAGATACGCAGTATTTT
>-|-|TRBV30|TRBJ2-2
CAWSAWGRDTGELFF
TGTGCCTGGAGTGCGTGGGGGCGCGACACCGGGGAGCTGTTTTTT
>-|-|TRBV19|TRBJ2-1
CASSPSTIEGNEQFF
TGTGCCAGTAGTCCCTCGACAATTGAGGGCAATGAGCAGTTCTTC
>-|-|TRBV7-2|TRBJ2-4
CASSFSGFGNIQYF
TGTGCCAGCAGCTTTTCGGGATTTGGAAACATTCAGTACTTC
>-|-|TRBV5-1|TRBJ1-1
CASSPKTGHYTEAFF
TGCGCCAGCAGCCCCAAAACAGGACATTACACTGAAGCTTTCTTT
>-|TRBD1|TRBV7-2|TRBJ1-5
CASSSRTGQRDQPQHF
TGTGCCAGCAGCTCAAGGACAGGGCAAAGAGATCAGCCCCAGCATTTT
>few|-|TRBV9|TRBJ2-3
CASSPGGRQRTDTQYF
TGTGCCAGCTCTCCAGGGGGGCGTCAACGCACAGATACGCAGTATTTT
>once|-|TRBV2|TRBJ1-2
CASSEGSDYGYTF
TGTGCCAGCAGTGAAGGGTCGGACTATGGCTACACCTTC
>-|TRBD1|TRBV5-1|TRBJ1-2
CASSAGTGVGSNYGYTF
TGCGCCAGCAGCGCCGGGACAGGGGTTGGTTCTAACTATGGCTACACCTTC
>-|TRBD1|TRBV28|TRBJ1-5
CASSQTGGANQPQHF
TGTGCCAGCAGTCAGACAGGGGGCGCGAATCAGCCCCAGCATTTT
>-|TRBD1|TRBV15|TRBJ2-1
CATSTRTGTYNEQFF
TGTGCCACCAGCACCCGGACAGGGACCTACAATGAGCAGTTCTTC
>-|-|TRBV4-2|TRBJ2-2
CASSPRGISNTGELFF
TGTGCCAGCAGCCCTCGGGGGATCTCGAACACCGGGGAGCTGTTTTTT
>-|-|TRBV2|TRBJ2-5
CASTWLAETQYF
TGTGCCAGCACCTGGCTAGCAGAGACCCAGTACTTC
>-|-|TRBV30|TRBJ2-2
CASSGDIRNTGELFF
TGTGCCTCCTCCGGCGACATCCGGAACACCGGGGAGCTGTTTTTT
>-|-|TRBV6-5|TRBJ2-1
CASSYRTDNEQFF
TGTGCCAGCAGTTACCGGACAGACAATGAGCAGTTCTTC
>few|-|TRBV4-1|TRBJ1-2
CASSQVDYGYTF
TGCGCCAGCAGCCAAGTCGACTATGGCTACACCTTC
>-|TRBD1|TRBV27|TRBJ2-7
CASAPGQGGYEQYF
TGTGCCAGCGCGCCGGGACAGGGGGGTTACGAGCAGTACTTC